This T cell receptor (beta chain) derives from a study of blood T cell repertoires in COVID-19. As for the study in general: The United States, Italy and Spain were the sources of the acute and convalescent COVID-19 samples. T cells, B-cell-depleted T cells, or PBMCs supplied cDNA or gDNA.

V was shortened by 6 bases and J by 2 bases, with 17 bases between the two germline ends. The CDR3 consists of 15 residues. The germline V gene has CDR1 MGHDK and CDR2 SYGVNS. How the authors handled the data: Nucleated cell counts were estimated from reference gene primer amplification. TCRdb keeps only in-frame clones here, not all; method: immunoSEQ multiplex PCR. Clone size and the V and J calls come from that table; the DNA yielded D and trimming. The profile shows a few hundred thousand clones, roughly 84% of them singletons. The chain carries TRBV25-1 and TRBJ2-7, with D perhaps TRBD1 (6 bases). The TCR sequence derives from a young woman with acute or convalescent COVID-19. The sample consisted of peripheral blood. The CDR3, as DNA: TGTGCCAGCAGGGGTACGGTGGACAGAACCTACGAGCAGTACTTC. Its translation is CASRGTVDRTYEQYF.